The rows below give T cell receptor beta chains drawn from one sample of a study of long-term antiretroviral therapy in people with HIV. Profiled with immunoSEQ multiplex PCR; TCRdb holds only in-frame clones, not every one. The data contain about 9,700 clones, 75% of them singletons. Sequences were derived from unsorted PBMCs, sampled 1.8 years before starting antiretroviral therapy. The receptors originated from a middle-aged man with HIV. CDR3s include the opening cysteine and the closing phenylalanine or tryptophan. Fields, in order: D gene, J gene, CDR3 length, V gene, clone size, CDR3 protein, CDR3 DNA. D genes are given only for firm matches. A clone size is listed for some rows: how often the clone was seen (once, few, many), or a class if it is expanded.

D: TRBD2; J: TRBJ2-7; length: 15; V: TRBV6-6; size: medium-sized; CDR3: CASSLGTSGDYEQYF; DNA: TGTGCCAGCAGTTTAGGGACTAGCGGGGACTACGAGCAGTACTTC
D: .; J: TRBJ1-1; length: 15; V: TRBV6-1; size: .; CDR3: CASSEASSEVPEAFF; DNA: TGTGCCAGCAGTGAAGCTTCTTCGGAGGTTCCTGAAGCTTTCTTT
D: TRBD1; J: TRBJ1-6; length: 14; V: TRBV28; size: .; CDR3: CASSRQGGGSPLHF; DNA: TGTGCCAGCAGTCGACAGGGAGGAGGGTCACCCCTCCACTTT
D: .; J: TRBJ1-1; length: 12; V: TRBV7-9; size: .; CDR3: CASSEMNTEAFF; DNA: TGTGCCAGCAGCGAGATGAACACTGAAGCTTTCTTT
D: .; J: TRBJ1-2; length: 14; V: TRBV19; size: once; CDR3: CASNSPRGAYGYTF; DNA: TGTGCCAGTAACTCCCCCAGGGGAGCCTATGGCTACACCTTC
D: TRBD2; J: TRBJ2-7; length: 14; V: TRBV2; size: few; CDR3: CASMEARGKREQYF; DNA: TGTGCCAGCATGGAGGCGCGGGGGAAGAGGGAGCAGTACTTC
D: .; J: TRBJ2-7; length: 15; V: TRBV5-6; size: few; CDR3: CASSLYRGGNYEQYF; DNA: TGTGCCAGCAGCTTATACAGGGGGGGGAACTACGAGCAGTACTTC
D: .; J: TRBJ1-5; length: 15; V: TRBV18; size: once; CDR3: CASSPQAGADQPQHF; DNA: TGTGCCAGCTCCCCCCAGGCAGGGGCGGATCAGCCCCAGCATTTT
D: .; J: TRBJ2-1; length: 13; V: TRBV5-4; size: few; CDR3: CASSFGSYNEQFF; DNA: TGTGCCAGCAGCTTCGGCTCCTACAATGAGCAGTTCTTC
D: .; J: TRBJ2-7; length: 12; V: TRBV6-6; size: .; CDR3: CASSGVSYEQYF; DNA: TGTGCCAGCAGTGGGGTCTCCTACGAGCAGTACTTC
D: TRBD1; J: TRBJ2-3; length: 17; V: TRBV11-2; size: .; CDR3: CASSLGTGGRGADTQYF; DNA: TGTGCCAGCAGCTTAGGCACAGGGGGCCGAGGGGCAGATACGCAGTATTTT
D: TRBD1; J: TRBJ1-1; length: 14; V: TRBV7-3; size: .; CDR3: CASSFQGGGTEAFF; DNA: TGTGCCAGCAGCTTCCAGGGGGGGGGAACTGAAGCTTTCTTT
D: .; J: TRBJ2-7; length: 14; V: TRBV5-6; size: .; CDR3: CASSPTLGQYEQYF; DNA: TGTGCCAGCAGCCCGACACTCGGGCAGTACGAGCAGTACTTC
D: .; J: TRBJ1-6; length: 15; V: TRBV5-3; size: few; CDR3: CARSLAGGADSPLHF; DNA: TGTGCCAGAAGCTTGGCCGGGGGGGCTGATTCACCCCTCCACTTT
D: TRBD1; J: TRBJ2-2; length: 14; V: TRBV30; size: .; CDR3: CASQGQGNTGELFF; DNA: TGTGCCTCCCAGGGACAGGGGAACACCGGGGAGCTGTTTTTT
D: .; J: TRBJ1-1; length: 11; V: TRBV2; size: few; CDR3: CASHKNTEAFF; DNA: TGTGCCAGCCACAAAAACACTGAAGCTTTCTTT
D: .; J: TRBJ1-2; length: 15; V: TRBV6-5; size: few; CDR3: CASSRYDGGPYGYTF; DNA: TGTGCCAGCAGTCGTTATGACGGGGGGCCCTATGGCTACACCTTC
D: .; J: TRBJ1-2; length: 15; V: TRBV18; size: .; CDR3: CASSIGTDFFEGYTF; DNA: TGTGCCAGCTCCATCGGGACGGACTTTTTTGAGGGCTACACCTTC
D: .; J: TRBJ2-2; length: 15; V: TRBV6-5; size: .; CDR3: CASSRGLSNTGELFF; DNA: TGTGCCAGCAGTCGGGGACTGTCGAACACCGGGGAGCTGTTTTTT
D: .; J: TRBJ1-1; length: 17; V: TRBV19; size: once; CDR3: CASSNHRVGGMNTEAFF; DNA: TGTGCCAGTAGTAACCACAGGGTAGGGGGAATGAACACTGAAGCTTTCTTT
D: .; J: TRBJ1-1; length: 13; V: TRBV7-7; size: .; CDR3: CASSPGRDTEAFF; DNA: TGTGCCAGCAGCCCTGGGAGGGACACTGAAGCTTTCTTT
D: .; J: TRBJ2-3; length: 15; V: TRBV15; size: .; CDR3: CATSRERPGTDTQYF; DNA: TGTGCCACCAGCAGAGAGAGGCCAGGCACAGATACGCAGTATTTT
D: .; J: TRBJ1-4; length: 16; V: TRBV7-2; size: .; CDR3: CASSEVRGATNEKLFF; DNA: TGTGCCAGCAGCGAAGTTCGCGGGGCAACTAATGAAAAACTGTTTTTT
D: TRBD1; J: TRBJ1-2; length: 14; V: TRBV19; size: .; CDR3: CASSMTGGSYGYTF; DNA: TGTGCCAGTAGTATGACAGGGGGCTCCTATGGCTACACCTTC
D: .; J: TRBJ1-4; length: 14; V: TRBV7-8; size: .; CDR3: CASRADRLNEKLFF; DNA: TGTGCCAGCAGGGCCGACAGGTTAAATGAAAAACTGTTTTTT
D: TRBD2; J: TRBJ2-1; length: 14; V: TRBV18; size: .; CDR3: CASSSTSAYNEQFF; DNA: TGTGCCAGCTCATCGACTAGCGCCTACAATGAGCAGTTCTTC
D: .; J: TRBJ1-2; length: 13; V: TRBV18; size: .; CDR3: CASSPQRDYGYTF; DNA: TGTGCCAGCTCACCACAGCGGGACTATGGCTACACCTTC
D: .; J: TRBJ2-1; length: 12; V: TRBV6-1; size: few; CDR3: CASRPTYNEQFF; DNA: TGTGCCAGCAGACCAACCTACAATGAGCAGTTCTTC
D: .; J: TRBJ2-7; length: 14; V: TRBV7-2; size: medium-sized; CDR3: CASSLAEFGYEQYF; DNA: TGTGCCAGCAGCTTAGCGGAGTTTGGGTACGAGCAGTACTTC
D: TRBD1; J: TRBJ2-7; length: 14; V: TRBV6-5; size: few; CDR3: CASSLVAGGHEQYF; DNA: TGTGCCAGCAGTCTGGTGGCAGGGGGCCACGAGCAGTACTTC
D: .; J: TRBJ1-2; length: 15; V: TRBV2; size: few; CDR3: CASSGRQGIWYGYTF; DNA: TGTGCCAGCAGTGGACGGCAGGGGATTTGGTATGGCTACACCTTC
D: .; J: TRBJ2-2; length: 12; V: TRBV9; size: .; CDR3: CATEGGHGELFF; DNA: TGTGCCACCGAGGGAGGTCACGGGGAGCTGTTTTTT
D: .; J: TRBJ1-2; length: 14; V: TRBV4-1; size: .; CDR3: CASSQDSRVYGYTF; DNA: TGCGCCAGCAGCCAAGATTCCAGGGTCTATGGCTACACCTTC
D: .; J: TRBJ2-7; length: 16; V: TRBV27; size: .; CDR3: CASSLSEGRTPYEQYF; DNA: TGTGCCAGCAGTTTATCGGAGGGGCGAACCCCCTACGAGCAGTACTTC
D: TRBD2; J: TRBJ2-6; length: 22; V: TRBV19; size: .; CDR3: CASKPDRAPGLAGDSGANVLTF; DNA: TGTGCCAGTAAACCGGATCGGGCACCGGGACTAGCGGGGGATTCTGGGGCCAACGTCCTGACTTTC
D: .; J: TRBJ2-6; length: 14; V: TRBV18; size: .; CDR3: CASLWGSGANVLTF; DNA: TGTGCCAGCCTGTGGGGCTCTGGGGCCAACGTCCTGACTTTC
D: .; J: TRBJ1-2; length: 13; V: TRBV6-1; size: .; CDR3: CASSEGQAYGYTF; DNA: TGTGCCAGCAGTGAAGGACAGGCCTATGGCTACACCTTC
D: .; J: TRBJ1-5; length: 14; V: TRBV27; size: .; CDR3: CASSLGGPGQPQHF; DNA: TGTGCCAGCAGTTTAGGGGGACCGGGACAGCCCCAGCATTTT
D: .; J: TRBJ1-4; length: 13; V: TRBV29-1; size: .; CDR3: CSVSGGLGEKLFF; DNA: TGCAGCGTTAGTGGGGGGTTAGGTGAAAAACTGTTTTTT
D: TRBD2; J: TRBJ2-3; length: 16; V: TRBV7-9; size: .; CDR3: CASSLLASGAADTQYF; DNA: TGTGCCAGCAGCTTACTGGCCAGCGGGGCCGCAGATACGCAGTATTTT
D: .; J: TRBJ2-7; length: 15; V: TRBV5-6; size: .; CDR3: CASSLGSGFPYEQYF; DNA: TGTGCCAGCAGCTTGGGGTCAGGGTTCCCCTACGAGCAGTACTTC
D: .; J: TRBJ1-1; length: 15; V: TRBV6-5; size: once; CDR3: CASSYSSLLNTEAFF; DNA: TGTGCCAGCAGTTACTCGAGTCTTTTGAACACTGAAGCTTTCTTT
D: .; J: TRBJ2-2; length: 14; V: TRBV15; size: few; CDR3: CATSRLLDTGELFF; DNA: TGTGCCACCAGCAGATTACTAGACACCGGGGAGCTGTTTTTT
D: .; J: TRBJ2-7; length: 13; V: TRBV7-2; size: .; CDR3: CASSLAPRAEQYF; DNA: TGTGCCAGCAGCTTAGCTCCCAGGGCCGAGCAGTACTTC
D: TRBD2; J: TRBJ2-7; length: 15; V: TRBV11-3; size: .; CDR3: CASSPGLAGGREQYF; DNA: TGTGCCAGCAGCCCAGGACTAGCGGGGGGAAGAGAGCAGTACTTC
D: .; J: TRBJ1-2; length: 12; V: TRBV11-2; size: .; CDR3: CASSETAYGYTF; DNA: TGTGCCAGCAGCGAGACAGCCTATGGCTACACCTTC